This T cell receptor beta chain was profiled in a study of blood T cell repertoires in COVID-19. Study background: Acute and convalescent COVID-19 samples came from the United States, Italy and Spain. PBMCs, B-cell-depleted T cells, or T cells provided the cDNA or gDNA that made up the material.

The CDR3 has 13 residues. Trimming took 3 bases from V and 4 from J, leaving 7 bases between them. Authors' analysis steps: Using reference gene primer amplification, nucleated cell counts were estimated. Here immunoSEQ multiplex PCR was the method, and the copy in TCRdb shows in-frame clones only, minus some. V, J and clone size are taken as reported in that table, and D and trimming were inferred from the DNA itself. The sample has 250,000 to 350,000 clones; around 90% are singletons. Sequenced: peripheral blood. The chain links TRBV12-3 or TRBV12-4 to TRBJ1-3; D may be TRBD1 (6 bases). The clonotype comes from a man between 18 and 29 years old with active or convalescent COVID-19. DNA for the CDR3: TGTGCCAGCAGTTTTGACAGGGGAAACACCATATATTTT. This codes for CASSFDRGNTIYF.